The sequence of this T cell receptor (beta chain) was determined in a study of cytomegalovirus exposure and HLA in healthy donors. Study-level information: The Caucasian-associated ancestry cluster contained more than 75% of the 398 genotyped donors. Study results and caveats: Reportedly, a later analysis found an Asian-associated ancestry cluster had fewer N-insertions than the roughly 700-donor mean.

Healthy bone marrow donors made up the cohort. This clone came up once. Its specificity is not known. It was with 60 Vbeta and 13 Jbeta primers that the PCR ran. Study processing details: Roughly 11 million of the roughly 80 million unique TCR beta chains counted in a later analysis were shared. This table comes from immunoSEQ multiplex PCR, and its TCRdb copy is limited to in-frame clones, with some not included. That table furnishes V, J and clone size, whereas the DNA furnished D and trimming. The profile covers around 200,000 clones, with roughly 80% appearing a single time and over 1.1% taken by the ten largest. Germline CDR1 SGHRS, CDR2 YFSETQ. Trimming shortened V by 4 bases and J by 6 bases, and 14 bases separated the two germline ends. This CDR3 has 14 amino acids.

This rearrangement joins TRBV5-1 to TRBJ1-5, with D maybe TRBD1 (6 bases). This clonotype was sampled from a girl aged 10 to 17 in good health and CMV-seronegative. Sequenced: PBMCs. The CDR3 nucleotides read TGCGCCAGCAGCCTGGGGGGGCTTGCTCAGCCCCAGCATTTT. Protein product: CASSLGGLAQPQHF.